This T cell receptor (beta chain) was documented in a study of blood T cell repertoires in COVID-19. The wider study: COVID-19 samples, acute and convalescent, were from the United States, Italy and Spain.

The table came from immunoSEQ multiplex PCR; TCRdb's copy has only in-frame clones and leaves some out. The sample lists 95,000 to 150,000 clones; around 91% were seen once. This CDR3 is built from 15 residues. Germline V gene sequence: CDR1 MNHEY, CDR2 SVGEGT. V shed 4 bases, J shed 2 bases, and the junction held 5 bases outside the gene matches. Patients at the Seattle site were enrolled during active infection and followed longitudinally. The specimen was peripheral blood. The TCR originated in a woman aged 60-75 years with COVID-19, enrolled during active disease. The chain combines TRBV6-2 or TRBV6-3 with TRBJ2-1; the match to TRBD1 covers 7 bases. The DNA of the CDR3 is TGTGCCAGCAGTTCCCACAGGGGCCCCTACAATGAGCAGTTCTTC. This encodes CASSSHRGPYNEQFF.